This T cell receptor (beta chain) was obtained from a study of identical twins. Study-wide results and limits: For zero-insertion analyses, partial confounding could come from invariant MAIT and iNKT cells. With abundant cord blood beta clonotypes, insertions were fewer; memory repertoires showed no such pattern.

Healthy Caucasians made up all donors. Germline assignment: CDR1 SNHLY and CDR2 FYNNEI. V was trimmed by 2 bases and J by 7 bases, leaving 20 bases between them. The CDR3 consists of 16 residues. With respect to this clonotype: Antigen unknown.

Template switching, a step in the protocol, added a universal primer site, and cDNA carried unique molecular identifiers. A single record per CDR3 protein comes from TCRdb applying MiXCR to the 5' RACE reads. The sample consists of approximately 890,000 distinct CDR3 sequences, approximately 13% of them appearing once. This sample also belongs to another study, concerning yellow fever vaccine responses in identical twins.

The sequencing sample was made of PBMCs. This clonotype was sampled from a woman in her late teens or twenties in good health. This rearrangement joins TRBV2 to TRBJ2-5, with a possible D match to TRBD1 (5 bases). This CDR3 is CASSETYDSPSVTQYF. The CDR3 DNA reads as TGTGCCAGCAGTGAAACATACGACAGTCCTTCGGTGACCCAGTACTTC.